The next 21 T cell receptor beta chains were all read from a single sample in a study of blood T cell repertoires in COVID-19. This table comes from immunoSEQ multiplex PCR, and its TCRdb copy is limited to in-frame clones, with some not included. The sample includes approximately 350,000 clones, 83% of them seen just once. Sequencing was performed on peripheral blood. The receptors derive from a man aged 25-45 years with active or convalescent COVID-19.

V is TRBV10-1 and J is TRBJ1-4, with 7 bases lining up with TRBD1. Germline V gene lookup returns CDR1 WNHNN and CDR2 SYGVQD (reference sequence). J was trimmed by 12 bases and V by 5 bases; bases with no gene match: 3. This CDR3 contains 11 residues. CDR3 nucleotide sequence: TGCGCCAGCAGTTTAGACAGGGAACTGTTTTTT. It is translated as CASSLDRELFF.

V usage is TRBV5-6 and J usage is TRBJ2-5; 7 bases map to TRBD2. The CDR3 consists of 14 residues. In germline, CDR1 is SGHDT, CDR2 YYEEEE. Trimming cost V 3 bases and J 4 bases; bases outside gene matches: 6. The CDR3 loop reads CASSYRGVRETQYF. The CDR3 DNA reads as TGTGCCAGCAGCTACCGGGGGGTAAGAGAGACCCAGTACTTC.

J is TRBJ2-7 and V is TRBV4-3; D is possibly TRBD2 (7 bases). V was pared by 4 bases and J by 0 bases, with 13 bases between. Germline assignment: CDR1 LGHNA and CDR2 YSLEER. CDR3 length: 15 amino acids. CDR3 sequence: CASSPGGFGSYEQYF. CDR3 nucleotide sequence: TGCGCCAGCAGCCCGGGGGGCTTCGGCTCCTACGAGCAGTACTTC.

J is TRBJ2-1 and V is TRBV9; TRBD2 matches at 9 bases. The germline V gene has CDR1 SGDLS and CDR2 YYNGEE. This CDR3 is built from 13 residues. V shed 2 bases, J shed 10 bases, and the junction held 4 bases outside the gene matches. CDR3 region: CASSVSGSQEQFF. Here the CDR3 DNA reads TGTGCCAGCAGCGTTAGCGGGAGTCAAGAGCAGTTCTTC. Combining the CDR3 with reference TRBV9 and TRBJ2-1 gives the whole variable domain DSGVTQTPKHLITATGQRVTLRCSPRSGDLSVYWYQQSLDQGLQFLIQYYNGEERAKGNILERFSAQQFPDLHSELNLSSLELGDSALYFCASSVSGSQEQFFGPGTRLTVL.

The V and J genes are TRBV5-1 and TRBJ1-4, with 9 bases that match TRBD1. The V and J ends lost 0 bases and 8 bases, in that order; junction bases with no gene match: 11. The germline gives CDR1 SGHRS, CDR2 YFSETQ. CDR3 size: 17 residues. CDR3 loop: CASSLAGTGTRREKLFF. The CDR3 nucleotides are TGCGCCAGCAGCTTGGCCGGGACAGGGACCCGCAGGGAAAAACTGTTTTTT.

This clone has just a few counts. The chain combines TRBV9 with TRBJ2-1; D might be TRBD2 (5 bases). This CDR3 has 15 residues. The germline V and J ends were trimmed by 0 bases and 1 base, with 8 bases remaining between them. Looked up from germline, CDR1 is SGDLS and CDR2 is YYNGEE. For the CDR3, the DNA is TGTGCCAGCAGCGTAGCGGGGTGGTCCTACAATGAGCAGTTCTTC. Its protein product is CASSVAGWSYNEQFF. The full variable domain, with the rest looked up from reference TRBV9 and TRBJ2-1, is DSGVTQTPKHLITATGQRVTLRCSPRSGDLSVYWYQQSLDQGLQFLIQYYNGEERAKGNILERFSAQQFPDLHSELNLSSLELGDSALYFCASSVAGWSYNEQFFGPGTRLTVL.

The chain is built from TRBV28 and TRBJ1-6; D uncertain. Deletions cut 5 bases from V and 10 bases from J, with 15 bases between. Germline V gives CDR1 MDHEN, CDR2 SYDVKM. CDR3 length: 14 residues. Here the CDR3 DNA reads TGTGCCAGCAGTCTCAGTGCCCACGGGTCACCCCTCCACTTT. Its translation: CASSLSAHGSPLHF.

The chain has TRBV6-6 and TRBJ2-5, with a weak D call TRBD1 (6 bases). The length of the CDR3 is 12 residues. CDR1 and CDR2 from the germline V gene are MNHNY and SVGAGI (reference sequence). The germline V and J ends were trimmed by 6 bases and 1 base, with 6 bases remaining between them. The CDR3 loop reads CASRGGQETQYF. The CDR3 region has the DNA TGTGCCAGCAGAGGGGGCCAAGAGACCCAGTACTTC.

This clone was detected only a few times. The rearrangement links TRBV13 to TRBJ2-7, with TRBD1 as a possible D gene (5 bases). The CDR3 contains 16 residues. Germline-derived CDR1 and CDR2 are PRHDT and FYEKMQ (reference sequence). Trimming stripped 3 bases from V and 0 bases from J, with 15 bases between. The CDR3 coding sequence is TGTGCCAGCAGCTTGACAGTGACTCTTAGCTCCTACGAGCAGTACTTC. Its protein is CASSLTVTLSSYEQYF.

This chain links TRBV30 with TRBJ1-2; the D gene is possibly TRBD1 (5 bases). V lost 1 base to trimming and J lost 0 bases, with 9 bases between them. The CDR3 has 14 amino acids. Germline V lookup: CDR1 GTSNPN, CDR2 SVGIG (reference sequence). CDR3 sequence (DNA): TGTGCCTGGAGTGATGACAGTACTAACTATGGCTACACCTTC. Protein: CAWSDDSTNYGYTF.

The rearrangement uses TRBV7-2 and TRBJ2-1; a possible D gene is TRBD1 (6 bases). Trimming took 5 bases from V and 4 from J, leaving 18 bases between them. There are 16 residues in the CDR3. CDR1 is SGHTA and CDR2 is FQGNSA in the germline V gene. The CDR3 region is CASSPSQGRTYNEQFF. In DNA form, the CDR3 reads TGTGCCAGCAGCCCATCCCAGGGGCGTACGTACAATGAGCAGTTCTTC.

The chain uses TRBV21-1 and TRBJ2-7; the tabulated D call, TRBD2, remains unverified against the DNA. TRBV21-1 is a documented pseudogene. This CDR3 comprises 17 residues. CDR3 in amino acids: CASSKRTSSYTSYEQYF. The CDR3 nucleotides are TGTGCCAGCAGCAAACGGACTAGCAGCTACACCTCCTACGAGCAGTACTTC.

This chain connects TRBV4-2 to TRBJ1-4; D not resolved. Deletions cut 0 bases from V and 0 bases from J, with 11 bases between. The CDR3 covers 17 residues. In germline, CDR1 is LGHNA, CDR2 YNFKEQ. The CDR3 DNA reads as TGTGCCAGCAGCCAAGATCGGAAGCGTGCAACTAATGAAAAACTGTTTTTT. It yields the protein CASSQDRKRATNEKLFF.

This clone was counted between two and nine times. The DNA of the CDR3 is TGTGCCAGCAGTTTTACCTCGGGCACCGGGGAGCTGTTTTTT. This gives the protein CASSFTSGTGELFF. This chain joins TRBV6-2 or TRBV6-3 and TRBJ2-2; D is unclear. Trimming took 4 bases from V and 4 from J, leaving 10 bases between them. The CDR3 is 14 amino acids. Germline V gives CDR1 MNHEY, CDR2 SVGEGT.

This sequence joins TRBV4-3 and TRBJ1-4; the D is unclear. Germline V gene sequence: CDR1 LGHNA, CDR2 YSLEER. The CDR3 loop spans 17 amino acids. Between the trimmed V and J ends, which lost 3 bases and 4 bases, there was a span of 18 bases. CDR3 residues: CASSQMLVGGGNEKLFF. The CDR3 coding sequence is TGCGCCAGCAGCCAGATGTTGGTAGGAGGTGGTAATGAAAAACTGTTTTTT.

This clone has ten or more counts. V usage is TRBV19 and J usage is TRBJ1-3; perhaps TRBD1 as D (5 bases). This CDR3 is built from 16 residues. Germline CDR1 is LNHDA and CDR2 is SQIVND (reference sequence). The ends were cut back, 5 bases at V and 0 bases at J, with 14 bases in the middle. The CDR3 spells CASSSARAISGNTIYF. CDR3 DNA sequence: TGTGCCAGTAGTTCAGCCAGGGCGATCTCTGGAAACACCATATATTTT.

The count of this clone is one. The chain employs TRBV7-7 and TRBJ2-2, with 8 bases lining up with TRBD2. Looked up from germline, CDR1 is SSHAT and CDR2 is FNYEAQ (reference sequence). The ends lost 5 bases at V and 0 bases at J; junction bases unmatched: 5. The CDR3 covers 16 residues. CDR3 residues: CASSPEAGANTGELFF. CDR3 nucleotide sequence: TGTGCCAGCAGCCCAGAAGCGGGGGCGAACACCGGGGAGCTGTTTTTT.

The J gene is TRBJ2-1, the V gene TRBV11-2, with D possibly being TRBD2 (5 bases). Germline CDR1 is SGHAT and CDR2 is FQNNGV. V was pared by 6 bases and J by 7 bases, with 16 bases between. The CDR3 has 14 residues. CDR3 DNA sequence: TGTGCCAGCAGAATGGGTCGGGGATGGAATGAGCAGTTCTTC. Translation: CASRMGRGWNEQFF.

V is TRBV27 and J is TRBJ2-7; 7 positions match TRBD1. J lost 4 bases, V lost 6 bases, and 9 bases had no gene match. The CDR3 spans 14 residues. Germline assignment: CDR1 MNHEY and CDR2 SMNVEV (reference sequence). Written as DNA, the CDR3 is TGTGCCAGCAGGCGACAGGGCCCTTATTACGAGCAGTACTTC. Translation gives CASRRQGPYYEQYF.

The gene calls are TRBV4-3 and TRBJ1-6, with D perhaps matching TRBD1 (5 bases). The CDR3 has 15 residues. From germline, CDR1 is LGHNA and CDR2 YSLEER. Trimming shortened V by 3 bases and J by 10 bases, and 16 bases separated the two germline ends. This chain's CDR3 is CASSHRGAPGSPLHF. CDR3 DNA sequence: TGCGCCAGCAGCCATCGCGGGGCGCCGGGCTCACCCCTCCACTTT.

The chain's CDR3 is CASSVGLPGELFF. As DNA, the CDR3 is TGTGCCAGCAGCGTAGGCCTACCCGGGGAGCTGTTTTTT. The chain couples TRBV9 to TRBJ2-2; unclear D gene. V lost 0 bases, J lost 6 bases, and 6 bases lay in between. This CDR3 is 13 amino acids long. Germline assignment: CDR1 SGDLS and CDR2 YYNGEE. Complete variable domain (other parts from reference TRBV9 and TRBJ2-2): DSGVTQTPKHLITATGQRVTLRCSPRSGDLSVYWYQQSLDQGLQFLIQYYNGEERAKGNILERFSAQQFPDLHSELNLSSLELGDSALYFCASSVGLPGELFFGEGSRLTVL.